Listed below are T cell receptor beta chains from one sample, sequenced in a study of OX40 agonist ivuxolimab in advanced cancers. The table came from immunoSEQ multiplex PCR; TCRdb's copy has only in-frame clones and leaves some out. The table shows tens of thousands of clones, with about 85% occurring only once. Sequenced here: CD4+ or CD8+ T cells sorted from blood, sampled in a trial of the OX40 agonist ivuxolimab. The receptors here all came from an adult with an advanced solid tumor such as melanoma, head and neck, liver or kidney cancer. CDR3s include the opening cysteine and the closing phenylalanine or tryptophan. The D gene is left open where the match is weak. Clone size is shown for a subset of rows, as once, few, many or a class of expanded clone.

V gene,J gene,clone size,D gene,CDR3 DNA,CDR3 protein
TRBV19,TRBJ1-5,-,TRBD1,TGTGCCAGTAGTATAGGGGCTGACAGGGGGTACCAGCCCCAGCATTTT,CASSIGADRGYQPQHF
TRBV7-2,TRBJ2-7,-,-,TGTGCCAGCAGCTTAGCTTATGGGTCCTACGAGCAGTACTTC,CASSLAYGSYEQYF
TRBV19,TRBJ2-7,-,-,TGTGCCAGTAGTATTTCTACGGGGTACGAGCAGTACTTC,CASSISTGYEQYF
TRBV28,TRBJ2-7,-,-,TGTGCCAGCAGTTTAGCCGCAGTGGACGAGCAGTACTTC,CASSLAAVDEQYF
TRBV30,TRBJ1-2,few,-,TGTGCCTGGAGCTTTGGGGGGGCCCATGGCTACACCTTC,CAWSFGGAHGYTF
TRBV10-1,TRBJ2-5,-,-,TGCGCCAGCAGTCCGACAGGTCAAGAGACCCAGTACTTC,CASSPTGQETQYF
TRBV25-1,TRBJ1-1,-,-,TGTGCCAGCGGTTTGCCTCACCCGAGCTCTGAAGCTTTCTTT,CASGLPHPSSEAFF
TRBV7-6,TRBJ2-1,-,-,TGTGCCAGCAGCTCTCGTGGCTCTAGCGCGTACAATGAGCAGTTCTTC,CASSSRGSSAYNEQFF
TRBV5-8,TRBJ1-1,-,-,TGTGCCAGCAGCTTGGACTGGAGTGAAGCTTTCTTT,CASSLDWSEAFF
TRBV15,TRBJ1-2,-,TRBD1,TGTGCCACCAGCATAGGTACAGGGGGAGGCTACACCTTC,CATSIGTGGGYTF
TRBV4-3,TRBJ2-3,-,TRBD2,TGCGCCAGCAGCCGCGCCCAACTAGCGGGAGTATCTGATACGCAGTATTTT,CASSRAQLAGVSDTQYF
TRBV6-5,TRBJ2-5,-,-,TGTGCCAGCAGTCGACAGGCCCCGGGAGAGCAGTACTTC,CASSRQAPGEQYF
TRBV28,TRBJ2-5,-,TRBD2,TGTGCCAGCAGTGGGACTACTAGCGGACTAAGAGAGACCCAGTACTTC,CASSGTTSGLRETQYF
TRBV7-2,TRBJ2-5,once,TRBD2,TGTGCCAGCAGCTTAGATTTCCCCTTGGGCTTGGGGGGGGAGCAGTACTTC,CASSLDFPLGLGGEQYF
TRBV28,TRBJ2-7,-,-,TGTGCCAGCAGTTTTGGTTACTACGAGCAGTACTTC,CASSFGYYEQYF
TRBV15,TRBJ2-7,-,-,TGTGCCACCAGCAGAGTTAAGCGCCCAACCTACGAGCAGTACTTC,CATSRVKRPTYEQYF
TRBV9,TRBJ1-6,-,-,TGTGCCAGCAGCAATGGTAGGGCGGCGGCTAATTCACCCCTCCACTTT,CASSNGRAAANSPLHF
TRBV7-2,TRBJ1-1,-,-,TGTGCCAGCAGCTTAGCGAGAGCAGACAGGGAAGCTTTCTTT,CASSLARADREAFF
TRBV19,TRBJ1-4,-,-,TGTGCCAGTCGGGACGGCAGTCAAGAAAAACTGTTTTTT,CASRDGSQEKLFF
TRBV28,TRBJ1-1,once,-,TGTGCCAGCAGTTGGATTGGGGGGGCTTCGTTGACCCGGGCTTTCTTT,CASSWIGGASLTRAFF
TRBV7-2,TRBJ1-5,-,-,TGTGCCAGCAGCTTAGCTACCAATCAGCCCCAGCATTTT,CASSLATNQPQHF
TRBV29-1,TRBJ2-7,-,TRBD2,TGCAGCGTTAAGGTGGGGGGGGAGCAGTACTTC,CSVKVGGEQYF
TRBV10-3,TRBJ2-1,few,TRBD2,TGTGCCATCAGTGAGTCGATAGGCGGCGGGAGCAATCACAATGAGCAGTTCTTC,CAISESIGGGSNHNEQFF
TRBV7-2,TRBJ2-7,-,-,TGTGCCAGCACCTTGGCCACGGGCTCCTACGAGCAGTACTTC,CASTLATGSYEQYF
TRBV6-6,TRBJ2-6,-,-,TGTGCCAGCAGTTACTCGTTGGGTGCTGGGGCCAACGTCCTGACTTTC,CASSYSLGAGANVLTF
TRBV5-1,TRBJ2-7,-,TRBD2,TGCGCCAGCAGCGTAATAGCGGGCGAATACGAGCAGTACTTC,CASSVIAGEYEQYF
TRBV10-1,TRBJ2-5,-,-,TGCGCCAGCAGTGATGGCAGGCACCCGCGGTCTGGAGAGACCCAGTACTTC,CASSDGRHPRSGETQYF
TRBV6-6,TRBJ2-7,-,-,TGTGCCAGCAGTTACTCTAGATCCTACGAGCAGTACTTC,CASSYSRSYEQYF
TRBV15,TRBJ2-1,-,TRBD2,TGTGCCACCAGCAGAAATAAGGGACTAGCGGAATCCTACAATGAGCAGTTCTTC,CATSRNKGLAESYNEQFF
TRBV6-5,TRBJ2-7,once,-,TGTGCCAGCAGCAAACAGGGACGCTACGAGCAGTACTTC,CASSKQGRYEQYF
TRBV28,TRBJ1-5,-,TRBD1,TGTGCCAGCAGTTTACCGGACAGGGGGCCCCTATCTTTTAGCAATCAGCCCCAGCATTTT,CASSLPDRGPLSFSNQPQHF
TRBV2,TRBJ1-2,-,-,TGTGCCAGCACAGGAACTCCTAACTATGGCTACACCTTC,CASTGTPNYGYTF
TRBV11-3,TRBJ2-1,-,-,TGTGCCAGCAGCTTAATTAGGGGGGGCAATGAGCAGTTCTTC,CASSLIRGGNEQFF
TRBV29-1,TRBJ2-5,few,-,TGCAGCGTGGTAACAGGGAAGGCGCGCCAAGAGACCCAGTACTTC,CSVVTGKARQETQYF
TRBV4-1,TRBJ1-4,-,-,TGCGCCAGCAGCCAAGATTGGGCGGCTTCTAATGAAAAACTGTTTTTT,CASSQDWAASNEKLFF
TRBV2,TRBJ2-2,-,-,TGTGCCAGCAGAAGAACCGGGGAGCTGTTTTTT,CASRRTGELFF
TRBV7-8,TRBJ2-7,-,TRBD1,TGTGCCAGCAGCCGGACAGGGGGCTACGAGCAGTACTTC,CASSRTGGYEQYF
TRBV30,TRBJ2-7,-,-,TGTGCCTGGGCGACAAGAACGTCCTACGAGCAGTACTTC,CAWATRTSYEQYF
TRBV27,TRBJ2-7,-,TRBD2,TGTGCCAGCAGTTTTCGCCCGACTAGCGGGTCTTTGTACGAGCAGTACTTC,CASSFRPTSGSLYEQYF
TRBV7-2,TRBJ1-3,-,TRBD1,TGTGCCAGCAGCTCGATAGGACAGGGAGACGGAAACACCATATATTTT,CASSSIGQGDGNTIYF
TRBV7-2,TRBJ2-7,-,-,TGTGCCAGCAGCTCCCAGGACCCCTCCTACGAGCAGTACTTC,CASSSQDPSYEQYF
TRBV27,TRBJ2-7,-,TRBD1,TGTGCCAGCAGGAGGGACAGTATTCCCTACGAGCAGTACTTC,CASRRDSIPYEQYF
TRBV7-2,TRBJ2-7,once,TRBD2,TGTGCCAGCAGCTTAGGCGGGGGGTCCCACGAGCAGTACTTC,CASSLGGGSHEQYF
TRBV5-3,TRBJ2-1,-,TRBD1,TGTGCCAGAAGCTGGTCCGCGGGGACAGGCAACAATGAGCAGTTCTTC,CARSWSAGTGNNEQFF
TRBV5-1,TRBJ2-5,-,TRBD1,TGCGCCAGCAGCTTTCGCCGGACAGGGACGGGGGAGACCCAGTACTTC,CASSFRRTGTGETQYF
TRBV11-2,TRBJ2-3,-,TRBD2,TGTGCCAGCAGCTCCCCTCAGGGCGGGAGACCACCAAGTACGCAGTATTTT,CASSSPQGGRPPSTQYF
TRBV7-2,TRBJ2-1,-,TRBD1,TGTGCCAGCAGCGACAGGGTTATCAATGAGCAGTTCTTC,CASSDRVINEQFF
TRBV7-3,TRBJ2-1,-,TRBD2,TGTGCCAGCAGCTTGGATCGGGCTAGCGGGGGCAATGAGCAGTTCTTC,CASSLDRASGGNEQFF